One and the same sample provided the 10 T cell receptor delta chains below, sequenced in a study of γδ T cells in repeated Plasmodium falciparum infection. TCRdb redid clone calling on the multiplex PCR reads using CATT. The profile shows 40,000 to 55,000 delta-chain clones, about 1.9% of them singletons. Gammadelta T cells were flow-sorted from PBMC into Vgamma9/Vdelta2+ and Vdelta2-negative populations for bulk analysis. The sequencing sample was made of gamma-delta T cells from blood. The origin of the receptors is a pool of human donors (malaria-infected and uninfected, not separated).

Comments on this clone: Given a far larger clone just one base away, this is likely a sequencing read error. This sample includes further DNA sequences coding for the same CDR3. The J segment was not called; the V segment is TRDV3; the table's D call, TRDD3, has no DNA check behind it. CDR3 length equals 21 residues. CDR1 TVYSNPD and CDR2 GDNSRS come from the germline V gene (reference sequence). The CDR3 region has the DNA TGTGCCTTTAGCTCCCCTTTCATTCCTACGAGGGGATACAGCTACACCGATAAACTCATCTTC. This codes for CAFSSPFIPTRGYSYTDKLIF.

A few counts support this clone. One end of the junction varies from germline; a read error may be responsible. The genes are TRDV1 and TRDJ1; the match to TRDD3 covers 12 bases. Since TCRdb gives no J gene, matching the DNA to germline was used here to assign it. CDR1 and CDR2 (germline): TSWWSYY, QGS. The CDR3 is made up of 20 amino acids. The CDR3 here is CSGVARGWGIRILYTDKLIF. The CDR3 bases are TGCTCTGGAGTTGCCAGAGGCTGGGGGATACGAATCCTATACACCGATAAACTCATCTTT.

A remark on this clone: TCRdb pairs this DNA with a much larger clone's protein that differs at residue 12, likely a read error; the protein shown was translated from the DNA. The V gene call reads TRDV2; no J gene was called; no DNA check was done on the table's D call, TRDD3. This CDR3 is built from 14 residues. Germline CDR1 reads GEAIGNYY; CDR2 reads EKD. The CDR3 loop reads CACDTVGIGDKPIF. The CDR3 DNA follows: TGTGCCTGTGACACCGTGGGGATCGGCGATAAACCCATCTTT.

This clone has a handful of counts. TCRdb records a much larger clone's protein for this DNA, with a difference at residue 15 that likely arises from a read error; the protein given is the translation of the DNA. This sequence joins TRAV38-2/DV8 and TRDJ1; 11 positions match TRDD3. TCRdb leaves out the J gene; it was filled in here by matching the DNA to germline. The CDR3 consists of 20 residues. The junction had 23 bases not matched to a gene; V was cut back by 6 bases and J by 4 bases. Looked up from germline, CDR1 is TSESDYY and CDR2 is QEAYKQQN. The CDR3 nucleotides read TGTGCTTATATAGTCCTGACTGATGGGGGATACGGGCCGTACATCGATAAACTCATCTTT. Protein sequence: CAYIVLTDGGYGPYIDKLIF.

At least ten counts were recorded for this clone. The chain uses TRDV1 and TRDJ1, with D possibly TRDD3 on 6 matching bases. Assignment of the J gene here rests on matching the DNA to germline, because TCRdb gives none. Germline V gene sequence: CDR1 TSWWSYY, CDR2 QGS. This CDR3 has 18 amino acids. V lost 2 bases and J 0 bases, leaving 19 bases between the germline ends. CDR3 loop: CALGEGWEGIGYTDKLIF. CDR3 DNA: TGTGCTCTTGGGGAAGGTTGGGAGGGGATCGGTTACACCGATAAACTCATCTTT.

This clone showed up many times. CDR3 coding DNA: TGTGCTCTTGGGGAACCACTTCCTAAAGCTTACTGGGGGCATTACACCGATAAACTCATCTTT. Encoded protein: CALGEPLPKAYWGHYTDKLIF. J is TRDJ1 and V is TRDV1, with a tentative D call TRDD3 (8 bases). TCRdb gives no J gene; it was assigned here by matching the DNA to germline. Germline CDR1 is TSWWSYY and CDR2 is QGS. The CDR3 runs to 21 residues. V lost 1 base to trimming and J lost 0 bases, with 27 bases between them.

Points on this clone: TCRdb pairs this DNA with a much larger clone's protein that differs at residue 8, likely a read error; the protein shown was translated from the DNA. V is TRDV3 and J is TRDJ1, with 9 bases aligning to TRDD3. Assignment of the J gene here rests on matching the DNA to germline, because TCRdb gives none. V lost 2 bases to trimming and J lost 0 bases; unmatched junction nucleotides: 22. The CDR3 runs 20 residues. The germline V gene encodes CDR1 TVYSNPD and CDR2 GDNSRS (reference sequence). This CDR3 is CAFSNRPCWGISPNTDKLIF. The CDR3 DNA sequence: TGTGCCTTTTCCAATAGGCCGTGCTGGGGGATCAGTCCCAACACCGATAAACTCATCTTT.

Notes on this clone: A far larger clone is one base from this, pointing to a likely read error. The sample carries other DNA sequences with the same CDR3. The chain couples TRDV1 to TRDJ1, with 13 bases that match TRDD3. The germline V gene has CDR1 TSWWSYY and CDR2 QGS. V shed 2 bases and J 0 bases; nucleotides not matched to a gene: 27. The CDR3 sequence is 25 residues long. The chain's CDR3 is CALGEGSYFLSTYWGIRWYTDKLIF. For the CDR3, the DNA is TGTGCTCTTGGGGAAGGTTCTTACTTCCTATCGACATACTGGGGGATACGCTGGTACACCGATAAACTCATCTTT.

Of note for this clone: This likely came from a read error, as a far larger clone is one base away. Other DNA sequences in this sample translate to the same CDR3. The gene calls are TRDV1 and TRDJ1; 10 bases map to TRDD3. TCRdb leaves out the J gene; it was filled in here by matching the DNA to germline. The junction had 26 bases not matched to a gene; V was cut back by 2 bases and J by 2 bases. From germline, CDR1 is TSWWSYY and CDR2 QGS. The CDR3 loop spans 23 amino acids. CDR3 region: CALGEGSFPSFVLGDGYTDKLIF. The DNA for the CDR3 is TGTGCTCTTGGGGAAGGTTCTTTCCCTTCGTTCGTACTGGGGGATGGATATACCGATAAACTCATCTTT.

Of note for this clone: A far larger clone is one nucleotide away, so this likely arose from a read error. This CDR3 is also generated by other DNA sequences in the sample. This chain connects TRDV1 to TRDJ1; 13 bases map to TRDD3. Trimming cost V 1 base and J 8 bases; bases outside gene matches: 22. The CDR3 is made up of 21 amino acids. Germline loops: CDR1 TSWWSYY, CDR2 QGS. CDR3 DNA: TGTGCTCTTGGGGAACAATCCTACCGAGTACTGGGGGATACGCGTATCGACAAACTCATCTTT. It codes for CALGEQSYRVLGDTRIDKLIF.